This TCR beta chain was observed in a study of CD8+ T cells in alopecia areata. Per germline, CDR1 SQVTM and CDR2 ANQGSEA. The V end was cut by 3 bases, the J end by 4 bases, with 14 bases between. The CDR3 loop spans 14 amino acids. Study results and limitations: Among the top 100, expanded CD8+ clones were significantly decreased by tofacitinib, as was scalp clonality. The study found higher clonality in lesional than normal scalp, especially in alopecia totalis/universalis.

This clone has only a few counts. What it recognizes is unknown. RNA extraction was followed by reverse transcription into cDNA, which acted as the sequencing template. Profiling relied on immunoSEQ multiplex PCR, and the TCRdb table lists in-frame clones only, not all of them. The data show about 250,000 clones, around three fifths seen once. Sample treatment: oral pan-JAK inhibitor, 5-10 mg twice daily. This sequence was found in a human donor with alopecia areata. Sample: CD4+ T cells sorted from blood, taken between weeks 51 and 52, from a patient treated with tofacitinib. This rearrangement joins TRBV29-1 to TRBJ2-3; D may be TRBD1 or TRBD2 (6 bases each). CDR3 in DNA: TGCAGCGTTGAGGGGGGCAGTGGCGCAGATACGCAGTATTTT. Translating gives CSVEGGSGADTQYF.